This T cell receptor beta chain was observed in a study of a mutant IDH1 vaccine in newly diagnosed glioma. In the case of this clone: Its antigen is not identified.

Germline values: CDR1 SGDLS, CDR2 YYNGEE. The CDR3 is made up of 13 amino acids. V was trimmed by 0 bases and J by 1 base, leaving 4 bases between them. Sample time point: week 5, during vaccination. Topical imiquimod was applied with each vaccine dose, which held 300 ug of mutant IDH1 20-mer peptide. Using immunoSEQ multiplex PCR, the repertoire was profiled, and TCRdb retains in-frame clones only, with some absent. The data contain about 58,000 clones, around 84% of them seen just once; the ten biggest clones take up 6% to 7.5%. The sample in question was PBMCs, obtained from a glioma patient whose treatment included an IDH1 peptide vaccine. The chain carries TRBV9 and TRBJ1-1, with D uncertain. The receptor comes from a woman in her forties or fifties with glioma. The CDR3: CASSVGRNTEAFF. As DNA, the CDR3 is TGTGCCAGCAGCGTAGGTCGGAACACTGAAGCTTTCTTT.